This T cell receptor (beta chain) originates from a study of blood T cell repertoires in COVID-19. Study-wide background: PBMCs, B-cell-depleted T cells, or T cells were the source of the cDNA or gDNA that made up the material.

Looked up from germline, CDR1 is SGHTA and CDR2 is FQGTGA. V dropped 5 bases and J dropped 9; count of bases not matched to a gene: 10. The CDR3 consists of 14 residues. Assay used: immunoSEQ multiplex PCR; TCRdb lists only in-frame clones, some missing. Of 300,000 to 400,000 clones listed, 88% are singletons. The V and J genes are TRBV7-3 and TRBJ2-7; 10 bases agree with TRBD1. This TCR derives from a woman between 18 and 29 years old who had recovered from COVID-19. The sequencing sample was made of PBMCs or T cells enriched from blood (not recorded which). The CDR3 protein is CASSPTGGGVVQYF. The CDR3 DNA reads TGTGCCAGCAGCCCGACAGGGGGCGGAGTAGTGCAGTACTTC.